The source of this T cell receptor beta chain is a study of cytomegalovirus exposure and HLA in healthy donors. V was shortened by 1 base and J by 1 base, with 8 bases between the two germline ends. The germline gives CDR1 MGHDK, CDR2 SYGVNS. This CDR3 contains 15 residues. The study ran its PCR with 60 Vbeta and 13 Jbeta primers. Generated by immunoSEQ multiplex PCR, the TCRdb table keeps only in-frame clones and is missing some. The sample lists over 50,000 clones, around 85% occurring once. The clonotype originates from a man aged 40-49 years in good health and CMV-seronegative. V is TRBV25-1 and J is TRBJ1-3; possible D gene TRBD1, 5 bases. Material: PBMCs. The CDR3 reads CASSEFGGSGNTIYF. In DNA, the CDR3 is TGTGCCAGCAGTGAATTCGGGGGATCTGGAAACACCATATATTTT.